This T cell receptor (beta chain) comes out of a study of cytomegalovirus exposure and HLA in healthy donors. This CDR3 contains 13 residues. Germline V gene lookup returns CDR1 ENHRY and CDR2 SYGVKD. The junction had 11 bases not matched to a gene; V was cut back by 11 bases and J by 7 bases. Clones were read by immunoSEQ multiplex PCR, and TCRdb kept only the in-frame ones, dropping some. Of 100,000 to 150,000 clones listed, roughly nine tenths are singletons. The sequence was collected from a young woman in good health and CMV-seronegative. The sample was PBMCs. This rearrangement joins TRBV10-3 to TRBJ2-3; 8 nucleotides agree with TRBD2. This chain's CDR3 is CASTSGGSNTQYF. The CDR3 region has the DNA TGTGCCTCCACCAGCGGGGGATCAAATACGCAGTATTTT.